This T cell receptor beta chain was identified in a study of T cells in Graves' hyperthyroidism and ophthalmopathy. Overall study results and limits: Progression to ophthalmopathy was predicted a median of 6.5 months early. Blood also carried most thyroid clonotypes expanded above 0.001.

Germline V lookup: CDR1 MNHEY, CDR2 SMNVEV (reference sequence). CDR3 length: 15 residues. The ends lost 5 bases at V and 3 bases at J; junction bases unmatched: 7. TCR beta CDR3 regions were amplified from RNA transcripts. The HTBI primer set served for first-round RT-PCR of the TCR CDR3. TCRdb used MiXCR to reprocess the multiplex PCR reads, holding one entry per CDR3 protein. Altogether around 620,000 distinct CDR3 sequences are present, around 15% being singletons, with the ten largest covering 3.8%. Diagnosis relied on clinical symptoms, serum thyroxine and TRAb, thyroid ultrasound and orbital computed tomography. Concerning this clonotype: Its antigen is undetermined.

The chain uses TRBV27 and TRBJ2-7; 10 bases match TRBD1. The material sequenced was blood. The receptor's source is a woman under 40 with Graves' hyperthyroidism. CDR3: CASSPRDRGFYEQYF. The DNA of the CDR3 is TGTGCCAGCAGTCCCCGGGACAGGGGTTTCTACGAGCAGTACTTC.